The source of this T cell receptor (beta chain) is a study of T-cell memory formation after mild COVID-19. A single record per CDR3 protein comes from TCRdb applying MiXCR to the 5' RACE reads. The sample comprises around 340,000 distinct CDR3 sequences, 10% to 15% of which are singletons, and roughly 23% rests with the top ten. This CDR3 is built from 15 residues. V shed 4 bases and J 2 bases; nucleotides not matched to a gene: 4. CDR1 is MNHNS and CDR2 is SASEGT in the germline V gene. The table lists this clonotype with a few counts. The J gene is TRBJ2-3, the V gene TRBV6-1, with TRBD2 identical over 9 bases. This receptor was taken from a man between 18 and 35 years old who had mild COVID-19 (a few samples of this study predate the infection). Cell type and time point are not known. The sequenced sample was PBMCs or a T cell subset sorted from them (not recorded which). The CDR3 region has the DNA TGTGCCAGCAGTGGGAAGCGGGGGGACACAGATACGCAGTATTTT. Residues: CASSGKRGDTDTQYF.